Shown below are 6 T cell receptor beta chains from a single sample sequenced in a study of CD8+ T cells in alopecia areata. Isolated RNA was reverse transcribed into cDNA used as the sequencing template. Profiled with immunoSEQ multiplex PCR; TCRdb holds only in-frame clones, not every one. Of approximately 98,000 clones listed, almost 60% are singletons. The sample taken for sequencing was CD8+ T cells sorted from blood. The receptor source for this set is a human donor in good health.

The chain has TRBV4-1 and TRBJ2-1; D remains ambiguous. In germline, CDR1 is MGHRA, CDR2 YSYEKL. The ends were cut back, 1 base at V and 3 bases at J, with 10 bases in the middle. The CDR3 extends over 15 amino acids. The CDR3 protein is CASSQAPGNYNEQFF. DNA of the CDR3: TGCGCCAGCAGCCAAGCCCCTGGCAACTACAATGAGCAGTTCTTC.

The chain has TRBV7-2 and TRBJ2-3, with D perhaps matching TRBD1 (6 bases). Trimming took 2 bases from V and 1 from J, leaving 13 bases between them. The CDR3 extends over 16 amino acids. CDR1 SGHTA and CDR2 FQGNSA come from the germline V gene. The CDR3 DNA follows: TGTGCCAGCAGCTTATCGGGCAGGGGCGGCACAGATACGCAGTATTTT. As protein: CASSLSGRGGTDTQYF.

This clone was seen only once. The CDR3 coding sequence is TGCGCCAGCAGCCAAGATCGACAATACACCGGGGAGCTGTTTTTT. This translates into CASSQDRQYTGELFF. The chain carries TRBV4-1 and TRBJ2-2; D not certain. V lost 0 bases to trimming and J lost 3 bases, with 8 bases between them. The length of the CDR3 is 15 residues. Germline CDR1 is MGHRA and CDR2 is YSYEKL.

The rearrangement joins TRBV7-6 to TRBJ2-1; D is undetermined. CDR3 length: 16 residues. CDR1 and CDR2 from the germline V gene are SGHVS and FNYEAQ. Deletions cut 5 bases from V and 5 bases from J, with 19 bases between. The CDR3 here is CASSPNPALLDNEQFF. CDR3 in DNA: TGTGCCAGCAGCCCAAACCCGGCACTGCTCGACAATGAGCAGTTCTTC.

This clone has only a few counts. This rearrangement joins TRBV13 to TRBJ1-2; 8 bases map to TRBD1. This CDR3 is 16 amino acids long. Germline CDR1 and CDR2: PRHDT and FYEKMQ (reference sequence). J lost 4 bases, V lost 1 base, and 8 bases had no gene match. The CDR3 DNA sequence: TGTGCCAGCAGCTTAGACTACCGAGACAGGGGCTATGGCTACACCTTC. This encodes CASSLDYRDRGYGYTF.

This clone showed up just a few times. The rearrangement links TRBV5-1 to TRBJ2-5, with TRBD1 matching 12 bases. This CDR3 contains 16 residues. Germline V gives CDR1 SGHRS, CDR2 YFSETQ. The ends lost 3 bases at V and 4 bases at J; junction bases unmatched: 7. CDR3 sequence (DNA): TGCGCCAGCAGCTCAGCCGGGACAGGGGGCGGAGAGACCCAGTACTTC. Translated, it gives CASSSAGTGGGETQYF.